This entry features one T cell receptor (beta chain) sequence. Clones were read by immunoSEQ multiplex PCR, and TCRdb kept only the in-frame ones, dropping some. The sample yields around 100,000 clones, about 88% seen once. Germline-derived CDR1 and CDR2 are SEHNR and FQNEAQ (reference sequence). This CDR3 has 14 amino acids. V was clipped by 4 bases and J by 4 bases, with 13 bases between them. The data stem from a study of T cell responses to AZD1222 COVID-19 vaccine. The chain is built from TRBV7-9 and TRBJ1-2; D might be TRBD1 (5 bases). The sequence was obtained from an adult in good health. Here the sequenced sample was peripheral blood, taken on day 0 of AZD1222 vaccination. The CDR3 here is CASSWDRRPYGYTF. The CDR3 DNA reads as TGTGCCAGCAGCTGGGACCGCCGTCCCTATGGCTACACCTTC. Full variable domain (missing parts from reference TRBV7-9 and TRBJ1-2): DTGVSQNPRHKITKRGQNVTFRCDPISEHNRLYWYRQTLGQGPEFLTYFQNEAQLEKSRLLSDRFSAERPKGSFSTLEIQRTEQGDSAMYLCASSWDRRPYGYTFGSGTRLTVV.